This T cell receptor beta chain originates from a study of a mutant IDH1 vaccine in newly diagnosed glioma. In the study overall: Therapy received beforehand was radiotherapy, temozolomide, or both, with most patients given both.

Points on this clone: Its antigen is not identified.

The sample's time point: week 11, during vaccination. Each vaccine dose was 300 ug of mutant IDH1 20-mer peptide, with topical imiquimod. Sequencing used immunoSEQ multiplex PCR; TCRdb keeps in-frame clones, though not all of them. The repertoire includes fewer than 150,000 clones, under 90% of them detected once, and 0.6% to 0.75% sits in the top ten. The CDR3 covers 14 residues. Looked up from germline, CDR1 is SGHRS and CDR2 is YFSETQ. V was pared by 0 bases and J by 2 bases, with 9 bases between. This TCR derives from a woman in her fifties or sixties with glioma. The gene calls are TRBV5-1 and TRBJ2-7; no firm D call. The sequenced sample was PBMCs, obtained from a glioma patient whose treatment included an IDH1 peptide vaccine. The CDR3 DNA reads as TGCGCCAGCAGCTTGGCCAGGCAAACCTACGAGCAGTACTTC. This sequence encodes CASSLARQTYEQYF.